This record covers a single TCR beta chain. Antigen unknown. This sample is drawn from a study of T cell repertoires in cytomegalovirus infection. Via MiXCR, TCRdb re-called the reads, giving one row per CDR3 protein. The repertoire includes some 220,000 distinct CDR3 sequences, 35% to 40% of them detected once, and more than 50% sits in the top ten. Trimming took off 4 bases at V and 5 bases at J, with 6 bases between the two ends. The CDR3 runs to 11 residues. CDR1 is SGHTA and CDR2 is FQGNSA in the germline V gene. Source: CD8+ T cells from cultured PBMCs, taken from culture after CMV antigen stimulation. The chain uses TRBV7-2 and TRBJ2-7; D is ambiguous. The receptor was isolated from a human donor in good health (CMV status not recorded). Some clones in this sample may be carry-over from other donors' samples. CDR3 loop: CASSSMNEQYF. CDR3 nucleotides: TGTGCCAGCAGCTCGATGAACGAGCAGTACTTC.